Following are 10 T cell receptor beta chains from one sample sequenced in a study of blood T cell repertoires in COVID-19. Sequencing used immunoSEQ multiplex PCR; TCRdb keeps in-frame clones, though not all of them. The data show around 300,000 clones, about nine tenths seen once. The sequencing input was PBMCs or T cells enriched from blood (not recorded which). These receptors originate from a woman in her thirties or forties who had recovered from COVID-19.

This sequence joins TRBV7-9 and TRBJ1-1; 8 bases are a match to TRBD1. The trim removed 4 bases at V and 4 bases at J, leaving 2 bases unmatched. Germline lookup yields CDR1 SEHNR and CDR2 FQNEAQ (reference sequence). The CDR3 covers 13 residues. Written as DNA, the CDR3 is TGTGCCAGCAGCTACGGACAGGGCACTGAAGCTTTCTTT. Protein product: CASSYGQGTEAFF. Using reference TRBV7-9 and TRBJ1-1 for the parts outside the CDR3, the full variable domain is DTGVSQNPRHKITKRGQNVTFRCDPISEHNRLYWYRQTLGQGPEFLTYFQNEAQLEKSRLLSDRFSAERPKGSFSTLEIQRTEQGDSAMYLCASSYGQGTEAFFGQGTRLTVV.

The chain carries TRBV24-1 and TRBJ1-6, with 8 bases that match TRBD1. Germline V lookup: CDR1 KGHDR, CDR2 SFDVKD. Germline trimming cut 1 base from V and 8 bases from J; bases unmatched to any gene: 6. The CDR3 sequence is 16 residues long. The CDR3 sequence is CATSDFTRGLDSPLHF. The CDR3 coding sequence is TGTGCCACCAGTGATTTTACCAGGGGGCTTGATTCACCCCTCCACTTT.

The chain uses TRBV11-2 and TRBJ1-2; D gene uncertain. This CDR3 spans 13 amino acids. CDR1 and CDR2 from the germline V gene are SGHAT and FQNNGV. V lost 4 bases, J lost 6 bases, and 12 bases lay in between. The CDR3 here is CASSSRARDGYTF. The CDR3 DNA follows: TGTGCCAGCAGCTCGCGGGCAAGGGATGGCTACACCTTC.

This clone was picked up a small number of times. This specimen includes other DNA sequences encoding the same CDR3. The chain is built from TRBV27 and TRBJ1-2; no reliable D call. The germline V gene encodes CDR1 MNHEY and CDR2 SMNVEV (reference sequence). The CDR3 spans 13 residues. Trimming took off 3 bases at V and 0 bases at J, with 5 bases between the two ends. CDR3 DNA sequence: TGTGCCAGCAGTTTCTCAGCTAACTATGGCTACACCTTC. Translating gives CASSFSANYGYTF.

The chain recombines TRBV25-1 with TRBJ1-5; 7 positions match TRBD1. The V segment lost 3 bases and the J segment 6 bases; nucleotides outside the gene matches: 8. The CDR3 runs to 15 residues. The germline gives CDR1 MGHDK, CDR2 SYGVNS. Here the CDR3 DNA reads TGTGCCAGCAGTGATACCCGACAGGGCAGTCAGCCCCAGCATTTT. Amino acid sequence: CASSDTRQGSQPQHF.

This chain connects TRBV6-5 to TRBJ1-6, with D perhaps matching TRBD1 (6 bases). Germline CDR1 reads MNHEY; CDR2 reads SVGAGI. V dropped 0 bases and J dropped 5 bases, with 8 bases sitting between them. This CDR3 is built from 15 residues. The CDR3, as DNA: TGTGCCAGCAGTTACTCAAGACAGGATAATTCACCCCTCCACTTT. Translated: CASSYSRQDNSPLHF.

The rearrangement links TRBV2 to TRBJ1-5; D is uncertain. Trimming took off 6 bases at V and 1 base at J, with 13 bases between the two ends. The CDR3 sequence is 15 residues long. CDR1 is SNHLY, CDR2 FYNNEI, per germline. CDR3 amino acids: CASSLSPGSNQPQHF. As DNA, the CDR3 is TGTGCCAGCAGCTTATCTCCGGGAAGCAATCAGCCCCAGCATTTT.

Concerning this clone: The sample carries other DNA sequences with the same CDR3. The chain combines TRBV18 with TRBJ2-3; possibly TRBD2 for D (5 bases). V gave up 3 bases and J gave up 0 bases, with 10 bases separating them. Germline loops: CDR1 KGHSH, CDR2 LQKENI. This CDR3 has 15 residues. The chain's CDR3 is CASSPGLASTDTQYF. The CDR3 DNA reads as TGTGCCAGCTCACCGGGTCTAGCTAGCACAGATACGCAGTATTTT.

J is TRBJ1-1 and V is TRBV27, with a tentative D call TRBD1 (5 bases). Germline V lookup: CDR1 MNHEY, CDR2 SMNVEV (reference sequence). V lost 5 bases, J lost 5 bases, and 12 bases lay in between. This CDR3 is built from 13 residues. CDR3 DNA sequence: TGTGCCAGCAGTGCCCGGGGGGGGACTGAAGCTTTCTTT. Protein product: CASSARGGTEAFF.

This clone was counted a single time. This rearrangement joins TRBV5-8 to TRBJ1-1, with 12 bases aligning to TRBD1. The V segment lost 4 bases and the J segment 9 bases; nucleotides outside the gene matches: 7. The CDR3 loop spans 14 amino acids. CDR1 is SGHTS and CDR2 is YDEGEE in the germline V gene. This chain's CDR3 is CASSRAGTGGKAFF. CDR3 nucleotides: TGTGCCAGCAGCCGCGCCGGGACAGGGGGCAAAGCTTTCTTT.